Each of the 31 T cell receptor beta chains below was sequenced from the same sample in a study of blood T cells in healthy people across ages. Then a second PCR, running about 6 to 12 cycles, was carried out with a sample-barcoded 5' primer and a J-beta primer mix. TCRdb reprocessed the 5' RACE reads with MiXCR, giving one entry per CDR3 protein. The table lists approximately 1.5 million distinct CDR3 sequences, around 35% of them singletons. Material for sequencing was blood. Every receptor here comes from a woman in her 30s in good health.

In this sample, this clonotype turned up many times. V gene TRBV20-1 combines with J gene TRBJ2-7, with 8 bases fitting TRBD1. V gave up 1 base and J gave up 5 bases; unmatched junction bases: 13. CDR3 length: 16 residues. Germline loops: CDR1 DFQATT, CDR2 SNEGSKA (reference sequence). CDR3 bases: TGCAGTGCTAGAGTCTGGTTGGGCCAGGGGGCCCACGAGCAGTACTTC. Translating gives CSARVWLGQGAHEQYF.

This clonotype occurred a few times. The chain combines TRBV20-1 with TRBJ2-1; tentatively, D is TRBD1 (6 bases). The V end was cut by 1 base, the J end by 4 bases, with 14 bases between. In germline, CDR1 is DFQATT, CDR2 SNEGSKA (reference sequence). CDR3 length: 15 amino acids. CDR3 loop: CSARVPRQGYNEQFF. CDR3 nucleotide sequence: TGCAGTGCTAGAGTCCCGCGTCAGGGGTACAATGAGCAGTTCTTC.

This clonotype occurred a few times. CDR3 amino acids: CAISKQLRTRSAVSEAFF. The DNA of the CDR3 is TGTGCCATCAGTAAACAATTGAGAACCAGGTCGGCCGTGTCTGAAGCTTTCTTT. The V call is TRBV10-3, the J call TRBJ1-1, with unresolved D. Looked up from germline, CDR1 is ENHRY and CDR2 is SYGVKD. This CDR3 comprises 18 residues. Trimming left V 5 bases short and J 6 bases short, with 28 bases between.

In the case of this clonotype: At one end the junction does not follow the germline gene, possibly because of a read error. This chain joins TRBV5-4 and TRBJ2-3; no clear D. The germline CDR1 and CDR2 sequences are SGHNT and YYREEE (reference sequence). CDR3 length equals 14 residues. The CDR3 DNA follows: TGTGCCTGCAGCTGGGGTGGCATCACAGATACGCAGTATTTT. Protein product: CACSWGGITDTQYF.

The rearrangement uses TRBV20-1 and TRBJ1-1; D is unresolved. Trimming removed 1 base at V and 3 bases at J, with 18 bases between. The CDR3 extends over 16 amino acids. The germline V gene has CDR1 DFQATT and CDR2 SNEGSKA (reference sequence). In DNA, the CDR3 is TGCAGTGCTAGAGGCACGTCATTGGGGTTTGACACTGAAGCTTTCTTT. Protein product: CSARGTSLGFDTEAFF.

The V gene is TRBV15, the J gene TRBJ2-1, with TRBD2 identical over 7 bases. Germline CDR1 is LNHNV and CDR2 is YYDKDF (reference sequence). The J segment lost 7 bases and the V segment lost 1 base, leaving 13 bases of the junction unmatched. The CDR3 length is 17 residues. The CDR3 DNA follows: TGTGCCACCAGCAGAGCTTCCGGGGGGACTCCTCGTAATGAGCAGTTCTTC. This codes for CATSRASGGTPRNEQFF.

The rearrangement links TRBV2 to TRBJ1-5; perhaps TRBD1 as D (5 bases). CDR3 size: 14 residues. In germline, CDR1 is SNHLY, CDR2 FYNNEI. V shed 4 bases and J shed 9 bases, with 16 bases lying between them. The CDR3 nucleotides read TGTGCCAGCAGTGGAGGGGCCGACACTCGGCCCCAGCATTTT. It specifies CASSGGADTRPQHF.

The chain combines TRBV20-1 with TRBJ1-2; 9 bases are a match to TRBD1. This CDR3 has 16 amino acids. Germline lookup yields CDR1 DFQATT and CDR2 SNEGSKA (reference sequence). The trim removed 1 base at V and 6 bases at J, leaving 12 bases unmatched. The CDR3 reads CSARVESRTGAHGYTF. In DNA, the CDR3 is TGCAGTGCTAGAGTCGAGTCGAGGACAGGGGCCCATGGCTACACCTTC.

Notes on this clonotype: This may stem from a read error, because a much larger clone lies one nucleotide away. The rearrangement uses TRBV29-1 and TRBJ2-7, with 8 positions matching TRBD1. Trimming cost V 7 bases and J 2 bases; bases outside gene matches: 16. The CDR3 consists of 16 residues. Germline loops: CDR1 SQVTM, CDR2 ANQGSEA. The CDR3 DNA reads TGCAGCGCCCGAAGAGCCCGACAGGGGAGCCCCTACGAGCAGTACTTC. Its protein product is CSARRARQGSPYEQYF.

The genes are TRBV5-1 and TRBJ2-1; 8 bases fit TRBD2. There are 13 residues in the CDR3. V was clipped by 4 bases and J by 15 bases; unmatched bases: 12. Germline loops: CDR1 SGHRS, CDR2 YFSETQ. The DNA for the CDR3 is TGCGCCAGCAGCCCGGTGGCCGGGACTAGGACGTTCTTC. It yields the protein CASSPVAGTRTFF.

This sequence joins TRBV2 and TRBJ2-1; D might be TRBD1 or TRBD2, each matching 5 bases. Trimming took 6 bases from V and 8 from J, leaving 20 bases between them. The length of the CDR3 is 15 residues. The V gene's germline CDR1 is SNHLY and CDR2 FYNNEI. The CDR3 DNA reads TGTGCCAGCAGCGGGGCCGACATAGGTTCCGATGAGCAGTTCTTC. This encodes CASSGADIGSDEQFF.

The rearrangement uses TRBV4-1 and TRBJ1-5; D not certain. The germline V gene has CDR1 MGHRA and CDR2 YSYEKL. The length of the CDR3 is 10 residues. V lost 4 bases and J lost 11, with 6 bases in between. CDR3 DNA: TGCGCCAGCAGCCCCCCAACCCAGCATTTT. It specifies CASSPPTQHF.

The gene calls are TRBV29-1 and TRBJ1-2; 8 bases align to TRBD1. Germline CDR1 is SQVTM and CDR2 is ANQGSEA. This CDR3 region has 14 residues. Trimming removed 4 bases from V and 8 bases from J; junction bases left unmatched: 12. CDR3 nucleotides: TGCAGCGTTGCAACAACCCAGGGGGCCAGAGGCTACACCTTC. Translating it yields CSVATTQGARGYTF.

This clonotype was detected many times. The rearrangement links TRBV29-1 to TRBJ2-7; the D gene is possibly TRBD2 (6 bases). V shed 0 bases and J shed 12 bases, with 12 bases lying between them. The germline V gene has CDR1 SQVTM and CDR2 ANQGSEA. The CDR3 contains 11 residues. The chain's CDR3 is CSVEDRGRRYF. The CDR3, as DNA: TGCAGCGTTGAAGATCGGGGGAGGAGGTACTTC.

The chain links TRBV20-1 to TRBJ2-7; TRBD1 aligns across 7 bases. This CDR3 comprises 16 residues. Germline V gene data show CDR1 as DFQATT and CDR2 as SNEGSKA (reference sequence). V was pared by 1 base and J by 7 bases, with 16 bases of the junction left unmatched. CDR3 DNA: TGCAGTGCTAGAGTCGCCGGGACAGTCTCCTACAATGAGCAGTACTTC. Translating it yields CSARVAGTVSYNEQYF.

This clonotype showed up just a few times. The chain combines TRBV9 with TRBJ2-7, with 12 bases that match TRBD2. V shed 0 bases and J 5 bases; nucleotides not matched to a gene: 3. This CDR3 region has 15 residues. Germline V gene sequence: CDR1 SGDLS, CDR2 YYNGEE. CDR3 DNA sequence: TGTGCCAGCAGCGTAGGCCCTAGCGGGAGGGACGAGCAGTACTTC. It translates to CASSVGPSGRDEQYF.

There are a few counts of this clonotype. The V gene is TRBV4-1, the J gene TRBJ1-2; 8 bases are a match to TRBD1. J lost 0 bases, V lost 4 bases, and 7 bases had no gene match. CDR1 is MGHRA and CDR2 is YSYEKL in the germline V gene. The CDR3 consists of 16 residues. The CDR3 DNA reads TGCGCCAGCAGCCCTCTACCAGGGGGCCCTAACTATGGCTACACCTTC. It codes for CASSPLPGGPNYGYTF.

V is TRBV9 and J is TRBJ1-4; D gene unclear. Germline V gives CDR1 SGDLS, CDR2 YYNGEE. The CDR3 consists of 15 residues. Trimming took off 3 bases at V and 2 bases at J, with 11 bases between the two ends. The CDR3 loop is CASSASGLTNEKLFF. The CDR3 DNA follows: TGTGCCAGCAGCGCGTCAGGCTTGACTAATGAAAAACTGTTTTTT.

The genes are TRBV7-8 and TRBJ1-2, with 7 bases that match TRBD1. The V and J ends lost 2 bases and 4 bases, in that order; junction bases with no gene match: 10. CDR3 size: 16 residues. The germline gives CDR1 SGHVS, CDR2 FQNEAQ. CDR3 amino acids: CASSLPRQGNVYGYTF. CDR3 nucleotides: TGTGCCAGCAGCTTACCGCGACAGGGAAACGTCTATGGCTACACCTTC. Variable domain in full (rest from reference TRBV7-8 and TRBJ1-2): GAGVSQSPRYKVAKRGQDVALRCDPISGHVSLFWYQQALGQGPEFLTYFQNEAQLDKSGLPSDRFFAERPEGSVSTLKIQRTQQEDSAVYLCASSLPRQGNVYGYTFGSGTRLTVV.

This clonotype was recorded a few times. The chain joins TRBV28 to TRBJ2-4; the D gene is possibly TRBD2 (7 bases). CDR1 is MDHEN, CDR2 SYDVKM, per germline. V lost 10 bases and J 8 bases, leaving 21 bases between the germline ends. CDR3 size: 14 residues. The CDR3 spells CAIAGLSGVDIQYF. The CDR3 region has the DNA TGTGCCATCGCGGGACTATCAGGGGTTGACATTCAGTACTTC.

The rearrangement links TRBV4-1 to TRBJ2-7; 12 nucleotides match TRBD2. The CDR3 is 14 residues long. Germline CDR1 reads MGHRA; CDR2 reads YSYEKL. The V segment lost 5 bases and the J segment 6 bases; nucleotides outside the gene matches: 5. Here the CDR3 reads CASSTSGGRVEQYF. In DNA form, the CDR3 reads TGCGCCAGCAGCACTAGCGGGGGGAGGGTCGAGCAGTACTTC.

Notes on this clonotype: Its ends do not fully match the called genes, so a read error is possible. This chain uses TRBV5-1 with TRBJ2-6; TRBD1 might be the D (6 bases). CDR1 is SGHRS, CDR2 YFSETQ, per germline. This CDR3 has 15 residues. In DNA form, the CDR3 reads TGCGCCAGCAGCTTCACAGGGTCTGGGGCCAACGTCCCGACTTTC. It yields the protein CASSFTGSGANVPTF.

This sequence joins TRBV12-3 or TRBV12-4 and TRBJ2-1, with a tentative D call TRBD2 (6 bases). The V and J ends lost 6 bases and 5 bases respectively, with 23 bases between them. CDR3 size: 17 residues. In DNA form, the CDR3 reads TGTGCCAGCAGCAGGGTAGGAGCGGGTCTTTCCCACAATGAGCAGTTCTTC. Its protein is CASSRVGAGLSHNEQFF.

The chain links TRBV5-1 to TRBJ1-2, with a tentative D call TRBD1 (5 bases). CDR3 length: 15 residues. Germline V gene lookup returns CDR1 SGHRS and CDR2 YFSETQ. V dropped 7 bases and J dropped 5 bases, with 21 bases sitting between them. This CDR3 reads CASFLGGESLYGYTF. The CDR3 coding sequence is TGCGCCAGCTTCCTGGGGGGGGAGTCCCTATATGGCTACACCTTC. Full variable domain (outside the CDR3, taken from reference TRBV5-1 and TRBJ1-2): KAGVTQTPRYLIKTRGQQVTLSCSPISGHRSVSWYQQTPGQGLQFLFEYFSETQRNKGNFPGRFSGRQFSNSRSEMNVSTLELGDSALYLCASFLGGESLYGYTFGSGTRLTVV.

In DNA, the CDR3 is TGTGCCAGCATCTTGACTAGCGTACACACAGATACGCAGTATTTT. It yields the protein CASILTSVHTDTQYF. The chain carries TRBV12-3 or TRBV12-4 and TRBJ2-3, with 8 bases that match TRBD2. This CDR3 region has 15 residues. V lost 7 bases to trimming and J lost 2 bases; unmatched junction nucleotides: 8.

Only a few counts were recorded for this clonotype. The genes are TRBV12-3 or TRBV12-4 and TRBJ2-5; 12 bases are shared with TRBD2. With V trimmed by 0 bases and J by 5 bases, 10 bases remained unmatched. CDR3 length: 18 residues. The CDR3 loop reads CASSLAGTSGSRGETQYF. The CDR3 DNA sequence: TGTGCCAGCAGTTTAGCCGGGACTAGCGGGTCCCGGGGGGAGACCCAGTACTTC.

This clonotype turned up a few times. CDR3 sequence reads: CASSDDPAGYTF. DNA of the CDR3: TGTGCCAGCTCTGATGATCCGGCAGGCTACACCTTC. The chain links TRBV18 to TRBJ1-2; D is unresolved. Germline CDR1 KGHSH, CDR2 LQKENI. V shed 6 bases and J shed 8 bases, with 13 bases lying between them. This CDR3 region has 12 residues.

The chain is built from TRBV27 and TRBJ1-2; 8 bases align to TRBD1. The CDR3 runs 14 residues. Germline trimming cut 6 bases from V and 3 bases from J; bases unmatched to any gene: 6. Germline V lookup: CDR1 MNHEY, CDR2 SMNVEV (reference sequence). CDR3 sequence (DNA): TGTGCCAGCAGCTCCCAACAGGGGGACTATGGCTACACCTTC. Protein: CASSSQQGDYGYTF.

This clonotype was counted only a few times. The rearrangement joins TRBV4-2 to TRBJ1-3; D may be TRBD1 (5 bases). The CDR3 loop spans 16 amino acids. V was clipped by 0 bases and J by 2 bases, with 11 bases between them. CDR1 and CDR2 (germline): LGHNA, YNFKEQ. The CDR3 here is CASSQDLRGAGNTIYF. Written as DNA, the CDR3 is TGTGCCAGCAGCCAAGATCTACGGGGGGCTGGAAACACCATATATTTT.

This clonotype was seen a few times. The CDR3 protein is CASSLTGPINYGYTF. The CDR3 DNA reads TGTGCCAGCAGCTTAACAGGACCAATTAACTATGGCTACACCTTC. The rearrangement joins TRBV7-3 to TRBJ1-2; D gene ambiguous. V lost 0 bases and J 1 base, leaving 9 bases between the germline ends. CDR1 SGHTA and CDR2 FQGTGA come from the germline V gene. CDR3 length: 15 amino acids.

This clonotype has ten or more counts. The chain carries TRBV20-1 and TRBJ2-5; 10 nucleotides agree with TRBD2. The CDR3 consists of 14 residues. V dropped 6 bases and J dropped 5; count of bases not matched to a gene: 9. From germline, CDR1 is DFQATT and CDR2 SNEGSKA (reference sequence). CDR3 in amino acids: CSAGLAGVRETQYF. Here the CDR3 DNA reads TGCAGTGCGGGTCTAGCGGGAGTCAGGGAGACCCAGTACTTC.